Listed below are T cell receptor beta chains from one sample, sequenced in a study of regulatory T cells in long-lasting Graves disease. MiXCR, run by TCRdb on the multiplex PCR reads, gives a single entry per CDR3 protein. The data show approximately 400,000 distinct CDR3 sequences, around a sixth seen once. The sequencing here drew on peripheral blood mononuclear cells (PBMCs), taken at new diagnosis, from a patient treated with antithyroid drugs. These receptors originate from a female donor with Graves disease. Both conserved end residues are part of each CDR3. A D gene is named only where the DNA matches it firmly.

cdr3_aa | v_call | d_call | j_call
CASSYSSRTTFQDTQYF | TRBV6-5 | - | TRBJ2-3
CASSFGTSGSYEQYF | TRBV12-3/TRBV12-4 | TRBD2 | TRBJ2-7
CASSQLSNQPQHF | TRBV7-2 | - | TRBJ1-5
CASSKSPGKNAEAFF | TRBV9 | - | TRBJ1-1
CAWSRQGWSEKLFF | TRBV30 | - | TRBJ1-4
CASSPPGQGFVQLFF | TRBV18 | TRBD1 | TRBJ1-4
CASRDPRQRPNTGELFF | TRBV2 | - | TRBJ2-2
CASRGEITGELFF | TRBV6-1 | - | TRBJ2-2
CASSSEWAGQGMSPLHF | TRBV27 | TRBD1 | TRBJ1-6
CASSDPRQGPQNEQFF | TRBV25-1 | - | TRBJ2-1
CASIPFRGAEQFF | TRBV5-1 | - | TRBJ2-1
CASSLGQGVETQYF | TRBV12-3/TRBV12-4 | TRBD1 | TRBJ2-5
CASSLAGGGTEAFF | TRBV5-1 | - | TRBJ1-1
CASTPGRAINNSPLHF | TRBV2 | - | TRBJ1-6
CASSGGGGSTDTQYF | TRBV5-6 | - | TRBJ2-3
CASSQGFGEPNTEAFF | TRBV4-2 | - | TRBJ1-1
CASSTTGSDTQYF | TRBV19 | - | TRBJ2-3
CASSEGGIGQFF | TRBV6-2/TRBV6-3 | - | TRBJ2-1
CASRDTGVERGYTF | TRBV6-1 | - | TRBJ1-2
CASSFGQGSEKLFF | TRBV7-9 | TRBD1 | TRBJ1-4
CASSQGVQSGEAFF | TRBV3-1 | - | TRBJ1-1
CATSVAGDRGYGYTF | TRBV12-3/TRBV12-4 | TRBD1 | TRBJ1-2
CASSLGTSGDNEQFF | TRBV4-1 | TRBD2 | TRBJ2-1
CASKGQGNTEAFF | TRBV6-4 | - | TRBJ1-1
CASSLVLAGGPLDTQYF | TRBV7-2 | TRBD2 | TRBJ2-3
CASSYSGGWELFF | TRBV6-1 | TRBD2 | TRBJ2-2
CASSLVQGGLGQPQHF | TRBV12-3/TRBV12-4 | - | TRBJ1-5
CASTLAGPREQFF | TRBV6-1 | TRBD2 | TRBJ2-1
CSASGGFEAFF | TRBV20-1 | - | TRBJ1-1
CASSLTGTPSYEQYF | TRBV7-9 | - | TRBJ2-7